These 22 T cell receptor beta chains share one sample of origin, sequenced in a study of OX40 agonist ivuxolimab in advanced cancers. Data came from immunoSEQ multiplex PCR; TCRdb stores just in-frame clones and leaves some out. The sample lists some 40,000 clones, roughly nine tenths occurring once. This material consisted of CD4+ or CD8+ T cells sorted from blood, taken in a trial of the OX40 agonist ivuxolimab. The receptor set was obtained from an adult with an advanced solid tumor such as melanoma, head and neck, liver or kidney cancer.

This chain uses TRBV19 with TRBJ2-7; TRBD1 matches 10 bases. Germline lookup yields CDR1 LNHDA and CDR2 SQIVND (reference sequence). This CDR3 contains 16 residues. V lost 3 bases to trimming and J lost 6 bases; unmatched junction nucleotides: 11. CDR3 amino acids: CASSIDGTGVGREQYF. In nucleotides, the CDR3 is TGTGCCAGTAGTATCGATGGGACAGGGGTAGGTCGCGAGCAGTACTTC.

The rearrangement uses TRBV4-1 and TRBJ2-1; D is ambiguous. Per germline, CDR1 MGHRA and CDR2 YSYEKL. This CDR3 has 13 amino acids. The V end lost 4 bases, the J end lost 8 bases, and 12 bases lay between the germline ends. The DNA for the CDR3 is TGCGCCAGCAGCCCGGTAGTGTACCATGAGCAGTTCTTC. Residues: CASSPVVYHEQFF.

V is TRBV13 and J is TRBJ1-5; D not certain. Germline CDR1 reads PRHDT; CDR2 reads FYEKMQ (reference sequence). V shed 3 bases and J shed 0 bases, with 9 bases lying between them. CDR3 length: 15 amino acids. CDR3 loop: CASSLLGRSNQPQHF. The CDR3 bases are TGTGCCAGCAGCTTGTTGGGCCGTAGCAATCAGCCCCAGCATTTT.

A single count supports this clone. This chain joins TRBV2 and TRBJ1-1; TRBD1 is a possible D gene (6 bases). CDR3 length equals 13 residues. Germline CDR1 SNHLY, CDR2 FYNNEI. The V end lost 6 bases, the J end lost 6 bases, and 14 bases lay between the germline ends. The CDR3 spells CASRAGASAEAFF. DNA of the CDR3: TGTGCCAGCAGAGCAGGGGCCAGCGCTGAAGCTTTCTTT.

The chain recombines TRBV4-1 with TRBJ2-4, with 11 bases that match TRBD2. The germline CDR1 and CDR2 sequences are MGHRA and YSYEKL. The length of the CDR3 is 17 residues. Trimming removed 4 bases from V and 0 bases from J; junction bases left unmatched: 5. The CDR3 sequence is CASSPGLAELAKNIQYF. CDR3 coding DNA: TGCGCCAGCAGCCCGGGACTAGCGGAGCTAGCCAAAAACATTCAGTACTTC.

The V gene is TRBV19, the J gene TRBJ2-1, with D perhaps TRBD2 (6 bases). From germline, CDR1 is LNHDA and CDR2 SQIVND (reference sequence). Deletions cut 5 bases from V and 7 bases from J, with 15 bases between. The length of the CDR3 is 14 residues. Here the CDR3 reads CASSFREVANEQFF. The CDR3 nucleotides read TGTGCCAGTAGTTTCAGGGAGGTTGCAAATGAGCAGTTCTTC. The variable domain in full, with the rest retrieved from reference TRBV19 and TRBJ2-1, is DGGITQSPKYLFRKEGQNVTLSCEQNLNHDAMYWYRQDPGQGLRLIYYSQIVNDFQKGDIAEGYSVSREKKESFPLTVTSAQKNPTAFYLCASSFREVANEQFFGPGTRLTVL.

This clone is a singleton in its sample. The chain joins TRBV13 to TRBJ1-2; tentative D call: TRBD1 (5 bases). Trimming shortened V by 4 bases and J by 0 bases, and 18 bases separated the two germline ends. The CDR3 has 17 amino acids. Germline values: CDR1 PRHDT, CDR2 FYEKMQ (reference sequence). CDR3: CASSSQTDSTANYGYTF. The CDR3 DNA follows: TGTGCCAGCAGCTCGCAGACAGATTCTACAGCTAACTATGGCTACACCTTC.

The V and J genes are TRBV11-2 and TRBJ2-1, with a weak D call TRBD1 (6 bases). The CDR3 is made up of 15 amino acids. V lost 6 bases and J lost 8, with 20 bases in between. CDR1 is SGHAT, CDR2 FQNNGV, per germline. For the CDR3, the DNA is TGTGCCAGCAGTCCTACGCCAGGGGCGGGCGATGAGCAGTTCTTC. Translated: CASSPTPGAGDEQFF. Supplemented by reference TRBV11-2 and TRBJ2-1, the full variable domain reads EAGVAQSPRYKIIEKRQSVAFWCNPISGHATLYWYQQILGQGPKLLIQFQNNGVVDDSQLPKDRFSAERLKGVDSTLKIQPAKLEDSAVYLCASSPTPGAGDEQFFGPGTRLTVL.

CDR3 coding DNA: TGTGCCACCACCTCAACCGGGGAGCTGTTTTTT. Residues: CATTSTGELFF. V gene TRBV10-3 combines with J gene TRBJ2-2; D gene uncertain. The CDR3 runs 11 residues. V was pared by 10 bases and J by 5 bases, with 8 bases between. Per the germline V gene, CDR1 is ENHRY and CDR2 is SYGVKD.

The chain carries TRBV6-6 and TRBJ1-5; D gene unclear. Germline values: CDR1 MNHNY, CDR2 SVGAGI (reference sequence). The germline V and J ends were trimmed by 8 bases and 6 bases, with 17 bases remaining between them. The CDR3 spans 14 residues. The CDR3 coding sequence is TGTGCCAGCGAAGCGTGGGAGGACCTTCAGCCCCAGCATTTT. Translating gives CASEAWEDLQPQHF.

CDR3 amino acids: CSVRGLAGALSSYNEQFF. CDR3 sequence (DNA): TGCAGCGTGAGGGGACTAGCGGGAGCCCTTAGCTCCTACAATGAGCAGTTCTTC. The chain couples TRBV29-1 to TRBJ2-1, with 14 nucleotides matching TRBD2. V lost 6 bases to trimming and J lost 0 bases; unmatched junction nucleotides: 10. CDR1 SQVTM and CDR2 ANQGSEA come from the germline V gene. This CDR3 contains 18 residues.

The V gene is TRBV10-2, the J gene TRBJ1-2; D is undetermined. V was trimmed by 7 bases and J by 2 bases, leaving 11 bases between them. The CDR3 loop spans 13 amino acids. Germline V gives CDR1 WSHSY, CDR2 SAAADI. The DNA of the CDR3 is TGCGCCAGCATGGACGACGAGAACTATGGCTACACCTTC. This translates into CASMDDENYGYTF.

The J gene is TRBJ1-2, the V gene TRBV5-1; possible D gene TRBD1, 5 bases. CDR3 length equals 15 residues. Germline CDR1 and CDR2: SGHRS and YFSETQ. V gave up 0 bases and J gave up 0 bases, with 9 bases separating them. The CDR3 reads CASSLARGTNYGYTF. The DNA of the CDR3 is TGCGCCAGCAGCTTGGCCCGGGGGACTAACTATGGCTACACCTTC.

V is TRBV6-5 and J is TRBJ2-1, with D maybe TRBD2 (6 bases). Deletions cut 5 bases from V and 5 bases from J, with 13 bases between. Germline CDR1 MNHEY, CDR2 SVGAGI. CDR3 length: 14 residues. CDR3 loop: CASSGYGGNNEQFF. The CDR3 bases are TGTGCCAGCAGTGGGTATGGCGGGAACAATGAGCAGTTCTTC.

V is TRBV11-2 and J is TRBJ2-1; D is perhaps TRBD2 (6 bases). The germline CDR1 and CDR2 sequences are SGHAT and FQNNGV. The CDR3 is made up of 15 amino acids. Trimming took off 4 bases at V and 0 bases at J, with 10 bases between the two ends. The DNA of the CDR3 is TGTGCCAGCAGCTCTCTAGCGTTCTCCTACAATGAGCAGTTCTTC. It encodes CASSSLAFSYNEQFF.

A single count supports this clone. The chain joins TRBV20-1 to TRBJ1-1; D gene unclear. The CDR3 runs 11 residues. Deletions cut 8 bases from V and 3 bases from J, with 10 bases between. Germline-derived CDR1 and CDR2 are DFQATT and SNEGSKA (reference sequence). CDR3 residues: CSTEVYTEAFF. The CDR3 bases are TGCAGTACGGAAGTCTACACTGAAGCTTTCTTT.

The chain employs TRBV5-8 and TRBJ1-1, with 10 positions matching TRBD1. CDR3 length: 15 residues. The J segment lost 5 bases and the V segment lost 4 bases, leaving 8 bases of the junction unmatched. From germline, CDR1 is SGHTS and CDR2 YDEGEE. This CDR3 reads CASSVTGTGVTEAFF. As DNA, the CDR3 is TGTGCCAGCAGCGTTACCGGGACAGGGGTGACTGAAGCTTTCTTT.

The rearrangement uses TRBV19 and TRBJ1-4; 10 nucleotides line up with TRBD1. Trimming at V came to 6 bases and at J to 5 bases, leaving 3 bases not matched to a gene. The germline V gene has CDR1 LNHDA and CDR2 SQIVND (reference sequence). The CDR3 loop spans 14 amino acids. The CDR3 reads CASSEDRGNEKLFF. The CDR3 DNA follows: TGTGCCAGTAGCGAGGACAGGGGGAATGAAAAACTGTTTTTT.

CDR3 DNA sequence: TGTGCCAGCAGTGCGGGACAGCCCACAGATACGCAGTATTTT. It translates to CASSAGQPTDTQYF. The V and J genes are TRBV6-4 and TRBJ2-3; 7 nucleotides align to TRBD1. Germline CDR1 reads MRHNA; CDR2 reads SNTAGT. The CDR3 has 14 residues. Trimming removed 4 bases from V and 2 bases from J; junction bases left unmatched: 3.

This clone was recorded only once. The CDR3 nucleotides are TGTGCCTGGAGCTCGGAGGGGTACAATGAGCAGTTCTTC. It translates to CAWSSEGYNEQFF. The V and J genes are TRBV30 and TRBJ2-1, with D perhaps matching TRBD2 (6 bases). Germline V CDR1 and CDR2: GTSNPN, SVGIG (reference sequence). V lost 3 bases and J 4 bases, leaving 10 bases between the germline ends. This CDR3 contains 13 residues.

The CDR3 DNA is TGTGCCAGCTTCTCGGGGGCGGGGTGGGATGAGCAGTTCTTC. It encodes CASFSGAGWDEQFF. This chain joins TRBV2 and TRBJ2-1; perhaps D is TRBD1 or TRBD2 (6 bases each). The germline V and J ends were trimmed by 8 bases and 8 bases, with 19 bases remaining between them. Germline CDR1 SNHLY, CDR2 FYNNEI. The CDR3 runs 14 residues.

This sequence joins TRBV6-6 and TRBJ2-7; 7 bases match TRBD2. Germline V gene data show CDR1 as MNHNY and CDR2 as SVGAGI (reference sequence). The junction had 1 base not matched to a gene; V was cut back by 4 bases and J by 4 bases. The CDR3 is 12 amino acids. The CDR3 DNA reads as TGTGCCAGCAGTTCCGGGGGGTACGAGCAGTACTTC. Its protein product is CASSSGGYEQYF.